This TCR beta chain derives from a study of OX40 agonist ivuxolimab in advanced cancers. CDR3 length equals 13 residues. J gave up 4 bases and V 3 bases, and 5 bases lay outside the gene matches. Germline-derived CDR1 and CDR2 are GTSNPN and SVGIG (reference sequence). Repertoires were generated with immunoSEQ multiplex PCR, while TCRdb's copy carries only in-frame clones and drops some. The profile covers roughly 70,000 clones, with 89% appearing a single time and 4% taken by the ten largest. The sample holds one count of this clone. The V call is TRBV30, the J call TRBJ2-7; 8 positions agree with TRBD2. The receptor comes from an adult with an advanced solid tumor such as melanoma, head and neck, liver or kidney cancer. This specimen was CD4+ or CD8+ T cells sorted from blood, taken in a trial of the OX40 agonist ivuxolimab. CDR3 in amino acids: CAWRLAGGYEQYF. CDR3 in DNA: TGTGCCTGGAGGCTAGCGGGTGGGTACGAGCAGTACTTC.